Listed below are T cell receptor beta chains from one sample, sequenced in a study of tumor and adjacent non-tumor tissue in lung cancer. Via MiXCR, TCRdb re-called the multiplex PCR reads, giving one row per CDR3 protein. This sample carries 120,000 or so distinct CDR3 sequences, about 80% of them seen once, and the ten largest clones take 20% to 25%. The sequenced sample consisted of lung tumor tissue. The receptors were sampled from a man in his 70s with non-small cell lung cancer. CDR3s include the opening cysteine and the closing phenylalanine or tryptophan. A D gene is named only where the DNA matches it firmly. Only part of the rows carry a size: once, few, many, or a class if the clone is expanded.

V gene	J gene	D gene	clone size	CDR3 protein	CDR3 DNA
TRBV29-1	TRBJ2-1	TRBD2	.	CSGRLADFYNEQFF	TGCAGCGGTAGACTAGCGGACTTCTACAATGAGCAGTTCTTC
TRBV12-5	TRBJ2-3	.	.	CASGHNEGTHYF	TGTGCTAGTGGTCACAATGAAGGTACTCACTATTTT
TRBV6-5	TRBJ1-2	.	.	CASIFGWARQGHTF	TGTGCCAGCATCTTCGGATGGGCACGGCAGGGTCACACCTTC
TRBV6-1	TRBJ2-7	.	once	CASSDPTLIYEQYF	TGTGCAAGCAGTGACCCGACGCTTATTTACGAGCAGTACTTC
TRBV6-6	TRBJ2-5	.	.	CANSLRDAQYF	TGTGCCAACAGCCTTAGGGACGCCCAGTACTTC
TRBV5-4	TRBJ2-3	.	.	CVSSPTSVRGTDTQFF	TGTGTTAGCAGTCCGACTAGCGTGAGAGGGACAGATACGCAGTTTTTT
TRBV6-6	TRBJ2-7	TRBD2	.	CASSNPGLAGGVGEQYF	TGTGCCAGCAGTAACCCGGGACTAGCGGGAGGCGTGGGTGAGCAGTACTTC
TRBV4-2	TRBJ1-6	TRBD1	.	CASSQEDRGPSPLHF	TGTGCCAGCAGCCAAGAAGACAGGGGGCCCTCGCCCCTCCACTTT
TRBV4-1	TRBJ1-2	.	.	CVSSQAQGFAFYDYTF	TGCGTCAGCAGCCAGGCTCAGGGTTTTGCTTTCTATGACTACACCTTC
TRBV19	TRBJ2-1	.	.	CASSIKLPGAVLNEQFF	TGTGCCAGTAGTATAAAGTTGCCAGGGGCGGTCCTCAATGAGCAGTTCTTC
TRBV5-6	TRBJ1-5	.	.	CASTVGRQPQHF	TGTGCCAGCACTGTGGGGAGACAGCCCCAGCATTTT
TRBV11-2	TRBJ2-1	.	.	CGSSLQGRTIQFF	TGTGGCAGCAGCTTACAAGGAAGGACTATCCAGTTCTTC
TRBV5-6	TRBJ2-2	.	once	CASSLFGVNTGDLFF	TGTGCCAGCAGTTTGTTTGGCGTAAACACCGGGGATTTGTTTTTT
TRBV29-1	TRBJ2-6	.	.	CSAHYGANVLTF	TGCAGCGCCCACTATGGAGCCAACGTCCTGACTTTC
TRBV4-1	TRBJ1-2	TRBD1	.	CTSSANRGRGYTF	TGCACCAGCAGCGCAAACAGGGGCAGAGGCTACACCTTC
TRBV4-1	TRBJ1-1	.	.	CASRPGAVNTEALF	TGCGCCAGCAGGCCCGGGGCAGTTAACACTGAAGCTCTCTTT
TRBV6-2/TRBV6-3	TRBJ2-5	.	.	CASSTNPSRETHYF	TGTGCGAGCAGTACAAACCCAAGCCGGGAGACCCATTACTTC
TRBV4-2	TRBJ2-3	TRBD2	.	CASSQVRVGGLDTQYF	TGTGCCAGCAGCCAGGTTCGGGTGGGAGGGCTTGATACGCAATATTTT
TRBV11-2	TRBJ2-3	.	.	CASSFSFGHSTDMQYF	TGTGCCAGCAGCTTCTCGTTCGGGCATAGTACAGATATGCAGTATTTT
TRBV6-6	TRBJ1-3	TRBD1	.	CASSILGQGGNHIYF	TGTGCCAGCAGCATCTTGGGACAGGGGGGAAACCACATTTATTTT
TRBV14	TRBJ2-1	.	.	CASSIQGPYNKEIF	TGTGCCAGCAGCATCCAGGGCCCTTACAATAAGGAGATCTTC
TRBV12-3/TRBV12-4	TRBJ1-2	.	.	CASREQGRNFSYTF	TGTGCCAGCCGGGAACAGGGACGGAACTTTAGCTACACCTTC
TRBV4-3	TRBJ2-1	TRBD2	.	CASSQDAAGADYNEQFF	TGCGCCAGCAGCCAAGACGCAGCGGGAGCTGATTATAATGAGCAGTTCTTC
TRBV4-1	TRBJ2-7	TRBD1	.	CASSQPGQPYEQYF	TGCGCCAGCAGCCAACCGGGACAGCCCTACGAACAGTATTTC
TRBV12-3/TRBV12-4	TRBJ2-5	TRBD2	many	CASSPDLAGGRGLQTQYF	TGTGCCAGCAGTCCCGATCTAGCGGGAGGCCGGGGGTTACAGACCCAGTACTTC